Below, 4 T cell receptor beta chains from the same sample are listed, as sequenced in a study of cytomegalovirus exposure and HLA in healthy donors. With 60 Vbeta and 13 Jbeta primers, the PCR was carried out. The method was immunoSEQ multiplex PCR; TCRdb's version includes in-frame clones alone and lacks a portion of them. The table records over 150,000 clones, approximately 67% of them present only once. Specimen: PBMCs. The receptor source for this set is a woman aged 18-29 years in good health and CMV-seropositive.

The chain links TRBV11-1 to TRBJ2-1; 14 bases are a match to TRBD2. Losses at the gene ends were 4 bases for V and 10 bases for J; bases not matched to a gene: 9. This CDR3 is 16 amino acids long. Germline V CDR1 and CDR2: SGHAT, FQDESV (reference sequence). CDR3 nucleotide sequence: TGTGCCAGCAGCTCCCTGGGACTAGCGGGGGCTGGGGAGCAGTTCTTC. It yields the protein CASSSLGLAGAGEQFF.

This clone was recorded only once. The V gene is TRBV7-9, the J gene TRBJ2-5; 13 bases map to TRBD2. The V segment lost 5 bases and the J segment 5 bases; nucleotides outside the gene matches: 14. This CDR3 comprises 18 residues. Germline V gene data show CDR1 as SEHNR and CDR2 as FQNEAQ (reference sequence). CDR3: CASSPRLAGGQSGETQYF. The CDR3 DNA follows: TGTGCCAGCAGCCCTCGACTAGCGGGAGGACAATCAGGGGAGACCCAGTACTTC.

The chain is built from TRBV27 and TRBJ2-5; D possibly corresponds to TRBD2 (5 bases). CDR1 is MNHEY and CDR2 is SMNVEV in the germline V gene (reference sequence). CDR3 size: 14 residues. The germline V and J ends were trimmed by 4 bases and 2 bases, with 11 bases remaining between them. CDR3 protein: CASSSLPGQETQYF. CDR3 in DNA: TGTGCCAGCAGTTCCCTCCCGGGACAAGAGACCCAGTACTTC.

There are a few counts of this clone. One end of the junction does not line up with germline, which may come from a read error. The chain joins TRBV7-7 to TRBJ2-1; the D gene is possibly TRBD2 (6 bases). In germline, CDR1 is SSHAT, CDR2 FNYEAQ (reference sequence). The CDR3 totals 13 residues. This CDR3 is CASSPGTSNEQFF. The CDR3 coding sequence is TGTGCTAGCAGCCCCGGGACTTCTAATGAGCAGTTCTTC.